The clone carrying this T cell receptor (beta chain) was counted only a few times. This specimen belongs to a study of T cells after yellow fever vaccination. This CDR3 spans 15 amino acids. CDR1 is MGHRA and CDR2 is YSYEKL in the germline V gene. V was pared by 3 bases and J by 7 bases, with 15 bases between. TCRdb reanalysed the 5' RACE reads using MiXCR and keeps one entry per CDR3 protein. Of 300,000 to 350,000 distinct CDR3 sequences listed, over 3.5% are singletons. The source was PBMCs, collected 15 days after the yellow fever booster vaccination. The TCR was taken from a man in his late teens or twenties who received the YFV17D yellow fever vaccine. The chain has TRBV4-1 and TRBJ2-2; no clear D. CDR3 protein: CASSHPDVIFGELFF. For the CDR3, the DNA is TGCGCCAGCAGCCACCCCGATGTGATATTCGGGGAGCTGTTTTTT.